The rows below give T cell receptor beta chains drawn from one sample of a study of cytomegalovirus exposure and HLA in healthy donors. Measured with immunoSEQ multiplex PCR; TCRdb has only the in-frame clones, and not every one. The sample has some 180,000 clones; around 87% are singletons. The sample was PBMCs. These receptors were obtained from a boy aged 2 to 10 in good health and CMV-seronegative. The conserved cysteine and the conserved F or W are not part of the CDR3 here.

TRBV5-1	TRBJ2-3	ASSTAGAITDTQY
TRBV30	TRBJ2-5	AWSVQTIQETQY
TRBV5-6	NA	ASSNPRLAAYEQY
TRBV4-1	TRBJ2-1	ASSQVVGSSYNEQF
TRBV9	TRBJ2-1	ASSHARGAAYNEQF
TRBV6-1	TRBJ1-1	ASTTAQGAAEAF
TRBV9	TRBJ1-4	ASSPSGTNEKLF
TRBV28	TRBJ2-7	ASSFSGGGYEQY
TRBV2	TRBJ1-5	ASSERGLGNQPQH
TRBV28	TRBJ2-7	ASSSPGAARREQY
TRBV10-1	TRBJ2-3	ASTGRGSTDTQY
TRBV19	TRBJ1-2	ASRAGTTNYGYT
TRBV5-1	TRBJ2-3	ASSLSFHTQY
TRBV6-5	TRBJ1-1	ASSATGLNTEAF
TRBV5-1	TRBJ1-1	ASSPDRGNTEAF
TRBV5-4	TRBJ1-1	ASSHVGVNTEAF
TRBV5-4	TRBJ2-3	ASSLGQITDTQY
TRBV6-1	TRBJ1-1	ASSESGPATEAF
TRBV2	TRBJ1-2	ASSDPARAAGGYT